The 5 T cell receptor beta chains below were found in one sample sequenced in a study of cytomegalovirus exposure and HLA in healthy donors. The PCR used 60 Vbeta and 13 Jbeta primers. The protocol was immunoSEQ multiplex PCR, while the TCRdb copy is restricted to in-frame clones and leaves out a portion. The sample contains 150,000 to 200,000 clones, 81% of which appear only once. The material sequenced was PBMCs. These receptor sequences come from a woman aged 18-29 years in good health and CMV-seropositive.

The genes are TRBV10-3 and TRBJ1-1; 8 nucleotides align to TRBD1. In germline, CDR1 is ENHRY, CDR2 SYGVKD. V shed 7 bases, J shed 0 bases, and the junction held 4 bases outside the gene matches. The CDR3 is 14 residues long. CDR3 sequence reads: CAIKRQGMNTEAFF. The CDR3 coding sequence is TGTGCCATCAAAAGACAGGGGATGAACACTGAAGCTTTCTTT.

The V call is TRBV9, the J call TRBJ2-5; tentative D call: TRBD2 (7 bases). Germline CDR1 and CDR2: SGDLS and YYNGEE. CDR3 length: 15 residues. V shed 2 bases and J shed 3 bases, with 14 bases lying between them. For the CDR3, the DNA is TGTGCCAGCAGCGTTGGGGGGGGCATTGAAGAGACCCAGTACTTC. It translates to CASSVGGGIEETQYF.

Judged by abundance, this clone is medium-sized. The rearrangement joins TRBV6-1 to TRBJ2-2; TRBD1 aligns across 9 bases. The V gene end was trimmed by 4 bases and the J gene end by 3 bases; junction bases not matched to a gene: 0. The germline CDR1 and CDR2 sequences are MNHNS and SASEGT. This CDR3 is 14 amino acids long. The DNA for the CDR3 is TGTGCCAGCAGTGGGACAGGGGACACCGGGGAGCTGTTTTTT. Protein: CASSGTGDTGELFF.

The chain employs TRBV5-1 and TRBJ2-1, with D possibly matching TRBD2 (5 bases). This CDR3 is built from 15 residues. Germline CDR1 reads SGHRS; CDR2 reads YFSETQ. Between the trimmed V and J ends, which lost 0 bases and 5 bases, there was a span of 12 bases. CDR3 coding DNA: TGCGCCAGCAGCTTGGTTGGACTCCAACACAATGAGCAGTTCTTC. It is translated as CASSLVGLQHNEQFF.

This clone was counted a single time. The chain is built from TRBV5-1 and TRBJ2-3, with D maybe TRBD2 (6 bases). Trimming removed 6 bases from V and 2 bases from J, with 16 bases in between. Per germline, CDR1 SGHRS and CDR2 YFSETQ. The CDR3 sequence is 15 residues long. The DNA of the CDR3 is TGCGCCAGCAATTACTTGGGGGGTCTCACAGATACGCAGTATTTT. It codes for CASNYLGGLTDTQYF. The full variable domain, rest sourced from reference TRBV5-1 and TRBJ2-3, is KAGVTQTPRYLIKTRGQQVTLSCSPISGHRSVSWYQQTPGQGLQFLFEYFSETQRNKGNFPGRFSGRQFSNSRSEMNVSTLELGDSALYLCASNYLGGLTDTQYFGPGTRLTVL.